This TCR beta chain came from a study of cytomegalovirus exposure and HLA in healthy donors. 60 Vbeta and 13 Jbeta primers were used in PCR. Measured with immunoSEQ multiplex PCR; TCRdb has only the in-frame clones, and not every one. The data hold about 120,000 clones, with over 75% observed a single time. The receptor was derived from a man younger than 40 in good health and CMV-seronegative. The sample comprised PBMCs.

The chain's CDR3 is CASSLGAGAPETQYF. CDR3 nucleotides: TGTGCCAGCAGCTTGGGAGCGGGGGCCCCAGAGACCCAGTACTTC. This sequence joins TRBV7-6 and TRBJ2-5; 8 positions agree with TRBD2. This CDR3 is built from 15 residues. CDR1 is SGHVS and CDR2 is FNYEAQ in the germline V gene. J was trimmed by 4 bases and V by 3 bases; bases with no gene match: 7.